This T cell receptor beta chain was observed in a study of cytomegalovirus exposure and HLA in healthy donors. Study observations and caveats: Within an earlier analysis, most TCR beta V segments proved productive either about 90% or about 30% of the time. In a later analysis, specific HLA alleles were associated with approximately 16,000 TCR beta sequences at a 0.05 false discovery rate. Analyses of presence/absence relied on an assumption of roughly uniform sequencing depth across donors.

A multiplex PCR was run with 60 Vbeta primers and 13 Jbeta primers. In the study's own analysis: Tens of millions of unique TCR beta chains, roughly 12 million shared, were counted in a later analysis. The table came from immunoSEQ multiplex PCR; TCRdb's copy has only in-frame clones and leaves some out. D and trimming come from the DNA, and the V and J calls and clone size come from that table. The data contain under 110,000 clones, around 74% of them singletons. In germline, CDR1 is SGDLS, CDR2 YYNGEE. There are 14 residues in the CDR3. V was pared by 4 bases and J by 4 bases, with 5 bases of the junction left unmatched. In this sample, this clone turned up a few times. Its target is not known.

The sequence was collected from a middle-aged woman in good health and CMV-seronegative. The V call is TRBV9, the J call TRBJ2-5; 9 bases line up with TRBD1. Sequences were obtained from PBMCs. The CDR3 region is CASSTQGAGETQYF. CDR3 in DNA: TGTGCCAGCAGCACACAGGGGGCTGGAGAGACCCAGTACTTC.